This entry is about one T cell receptor (beta chain). Produced via immunoSEQ multiplex PCR; TCRdb's table is partial and in-frame only. This table has 65,000 to 85,000 clones, approximately 82% appearing once. V was pared by 2 bases and J by 4 bases, with 14 bases between. CDR1 is MNHGY, CDR2 SAAAGT, per germline. The CDR3 runs to 15 residues. The sample is drawn from a study of blood T cell repertoires in COVID-19. The sample taken for sequencing was peripheral blood. The chain is built from TRBV6-8 and TRBJ1-2, with D possibly being TRBD1 (6 bases). This clonotype originated in a man over 45 with active COVID-19. DNA of the CDR3: TGTGCCAGCAGTTACCGCGGGGGCTTCGCCTATGGCTACACCTTC. Residues: CASSYRGGFAYGYTF.